These 30 T cell receptor beta chains were all obtained from the same sample, sequenced in a study of cytomegalovirus exposure and HLA in healthy donors. PCR involved 60 Vbeta and 13 Jbeta primers. Assay: immunoSEQ multiplex PCR; the TCRdb copy retains only in-frame clones and omits some. The sample lists about 98,000 clones; about 81% were seen once. The sequenced material came from PBMCs. These receptors originate from a man in his forties in good health and CMV-seronegative.

The chain employs TRBV6-1 and TRBJ2-2, with D tentatively TRBD2 (6 bases). The V end was cut by 0 bases, the J end by 4 bases, with 12 bases between. There are 16 residues in the CDR3. In germline, CDR1 is MNHNS, CDR2 SASEGT. The CDR3 loop is CASSEAEGLFTGELFF. CDR3 nucleotide sequence: TGTGCCAGCAGTGAAGCTGAGGGACTTTTCACCGGGGAGCTGTTTTTT.

This clone was observed a single time. The rearrangement links TRBV5-1 to TRBJ2-7, with TRBD1 matching 9 bases. V lost 4 bases, J lost 3 bases, and 11 bases stayed unmatched. CDR1 is SGHRS, CDR2 YFSETQ, per germline. The CDR3 consists of 16 residues. The CDR3 here is CASSVRLDRGVYEQYF. As DNA, the CDR3 is TGCGCCAGCAGCGTCCGCCTCGACAGGGGGGTCTACGAGCAGTACTTC. The whole variable domain, remainder taken from reference TRBV5-1 and TRBJ2-7, is KAGVTQTPRYLIKTRGQQVTLSCSPISGHRSVSWYQQTPGQGLQFLFEYFSETQRNKGNFPGRFSGRQFSNSRSEMNVSTLELGDSALYLCASSVRLDRGVYEQYFGPGTRLTVT.

V usage is TRBV5-1 and J usage is TRBJ2-2; TRBD1 matches at 8 bases. The trim removed 2 bases at V and 5 bases at J, leaving 11 bases unmatched. CDR3 length: 17 amino acids. Germline V CDR1 and CDR2: SGHRS, YFSETQ. The CDR3 region has the DNA TGCGCCAGCAGCTTCGGTGCCGGGACAGGCGCTACCGGGGAGCTGTTTTTT. This gives the protein CASSFGAGTGATGELFF.

J is TRBJ1-5 and V is TRBV2; 10 bases agree with TRBD1. Trimming removed 6 bases from V and 4 bases from J; junction bases left unmatched: 6. This CDR3 spans 15 amino acids. Germline loops: CDR1 SNHLY, CDR2 FYNNEI. The CDR3 sequence is CASRSGTGANQPQHF. The CDR3 DNA follows: TGTGCCAGCAGGTCCGGGACAGGGGCTAATCAGCCCCAGCATTTT.

The chain combines TRBV5-1 with TRBJ1-1; 7 bases align to TRBD1. The CDR3 runs 15 residues. With V trimmed by 6 bases and J by 1 base, 9 bases remained unmatched. Looked up from germline, CDR1 is SGHRS and CDR2 is YFSETQ. The CDR3 DNA reads TGCGCCAGCAAAGGGGACAGCTCTGCGAACACTGAAGCTTTCTTT. Protein product: CASKGDSSANTEAFF.

This clone was detected a few times. The chain carries TRBV28 and TRBJ2-1; 14 bases match TRBD2. Germline CDR1 and CDR2: MDHEN and SYDVKM. This CDR3 is 15 amino acids long. Trimming cost V 6 bases and J 9 bases; bases outside gene matches: 7. The CDR3 spells CASSLGLAGGIEQFF. The CDR3 bases are TGTGCCAGCAGCTTAGGACTAGCGGGGGGAATTGAGCAGTTCTTC.

The chain is built from TRBV9 and TRBJ2-2; tentative D call: TRBD1 (6 bases). Trimming pared 2 bases from V and 0 bases from J, leaving 14 bases between. CDR1 is SGDLS, CDR2 YYNGEE, per germline. The CDR3 totals 17 residues. This chain's CDR3 is CASSVLGGSSNTGELFF. In nucleotides, the CDR3 is TGTGCCAGCAGCGTTCTTGGGGGCTCCTCGAACACCGGGGAGCTGTTTTTT. Supplemented by reference TRBV9 and TRBJ2-2, the full variable domain reads DSGVTQTPKHLITATGQRVTLRCSPRSGDLSVYWYQQSLDQGLQFLIQYYNGEERAKGNILERFSAQQFPDLHSELNLSSLELGDSALYFCASSVLGGSSNTGELFFGEGSRLTVL.

The genes are TRBV10-1 and TRBJ2-7, with TRBD1 as a possible D gene (6 bases). Germline CDR1 and CDR2: WNHNN and SYGVQD (reference sequence). CDR3 length: 15 amino acids. Trimming took 10 bases from V and 3 from J, leaving 22 bases between them. The CDR3 DNA reads TGCGCCATCATAAAGGGGACACTGTCACTCTACGAGCAGTACTTC. This translates into CAIIKGTLSLYEQYF.

In this sample, this clone turned up once. V is TRBV7-9 and J is TRBJ2-1; TRBD2 agrees at 9 bases. V lost 4 bases to trimming and J lost 6 bases; unmatched junction nucleotides: 10. The CDR3 runs 16 residues. Germline-derived CDR1 and CDR2 are SEHNR and FQNEAQ (reference sequence). The CDR3, as DNA: TGTGCCAGCAGCTACCTGACTAGCGGAGCTGGCAATGAGCAGTTCTTC. Amino acids: CASSYLTSGAGNEQFF.

This clone was found a few times. This chain connects TRBV10-3 to TRBJ2-3; 11 bases are a match to TRBD2. V was pared by 2 bases and J by 0 bases, with 4 bases of the junction left unmatched. Germline V gene lookup returns CDR1 ENHRY and CDR2 SYGVKD. This CDR3 contains 17 residues. This CDR3 is CAISETSGGYSTDTQYF. The CDR3, as DNA: TGTGCCATCAGTGAGACTAGCGGGGGCTATAGCACAGATACGCAGTATTTT.

In this sample, this clone turned up a few times. The rearrangement links TRBV6-5 to TRBJ1-5, with 7 bases lining up with TRBD1. Germline V gene lookup returns CDR1 MNHEY and CDR2 SVGAGI. CDR3 length: 14 residues. The trim removed 6 bases at V and 1 base at J, leaving 3 bases unmatched. The CDR3 bases are TGTGCCAGCAGACCGACAGGGAGCAATCAGCCCCAGCATTTT. It codes for CASRPTGSNQPQHF.

V is TRBV28 and J is TRBJ2-4; D is unclear. Germline V CDR1 and CDR2: MDHEN, SYDVKM. This CDR3 has 14 residues. Deletions cut 2 bases from V and 6 bases from J, with 11 bases between. The CDR3 region has the DNA TGTGCCAGCAGTTTAAGTGGTAGTACAAACATTCAGTACTTC. Residues: CASSLSGSTNIQYF.

This chain uses TRBV27 with TRBJ1-1; the match to TRBD1 covers 7 bases. Germline trimming cut 3 bases from V and 4 bases from J; bases unmatched to any gene: 5. Germline lookup yields CDR1 MNHEY and CDR2 SMNVEV (reference sequence). The CDR3 consists of 14 residues. The CDR3 nucleotides are TGTGCCAGCAGTTTGAACAGGGGCGTCACTGAAGCTTTCTTT. Amino acids: CASSLNRGVTEAFF.

CDR3 nucleotide sequence: TGTGCCAGCAGTCGTACAGGGTCCGCCTACAATGAGCAGTTCTTC. This encodes CASSRTGSAYNEQFF. The chain couples TRBV7-2 to TRBJ2-1; maybe TRBD1 (6 bases). The CDR3 totals 15 residues. The germline CDR1 and CDR2 sequences are SGHTA and FQGNSA. V lost 6 bases, J lost 2 bases, and 14 bases lay in between.

The rearrangement uses TRBV2 and TRBJ1-1; 9 bases are shared with TRBD1. Germline CDR1 is SNHLY and CDR2 is FYNNEI. There are 13 residues in the CDR3. V was clipped by 9 bases and J by 0 bases; unmatched bases: 2. CDR3: CASGTGMNTEAFF. The CDR3, as DNA: TGTGCCAGTGGGACAGGGATGAACACTGAAGCTTTCTTT.

Regarding this clone: The junction shows a germline mismatch at one end, possibly a read error. This sequence joins TRBV13 and TRBJ1-1; D gene uncertain. The CDR3 length is 15 residues. Per the germline V gene, CDR1 is PRHDT and CDR2 is FYEKMQ (reference sequence). CDR3 bases: TGTGCCAGCAGCCTAGGGTCAGTATCTCGCACTGAAGCTTTCTTT. Translating it yields CASSLGSVSRTEAFF. Full variable domain (outside the CDR3, taken from reference TRBV13 and TRBJ1-1): AAGVIQSPRHLIKEKRETATLKCYPIPRHDTVYWYQQGPGQDPQFLISFYEKMQSDKGSIPDRFSAQQFSDYHSELNMSSLELGDSALYFCASSLGSVSRTEAFFGQGTRLTVV.

The chain links TRBV19 to TRBJ1-4; tentatively, D is TRBD1 (5 bases). The ends were cut back, 2 bases at V and 1 base at J, with 17 bases in the middle. The germline CDR1 and CDR2 sequences are LNHDA and SQIVND (reference sequence). CDR3 size: 18 residues. This CDR3 reads CASSISPGLGQTNEKLFF. CDR3 coding DNA: TGTGCCAGTAGTATAAGTCCGGGTCTAGGACAAACTAATGAAAAACTGTTTTTT.

The gene calls are TRBV11-1 and TRBJ1-3; no firm D call. V was cut by 0 bases and J by 5 bases, with 11 bases left in between. The V gene's germline CDR1 is SGHAT and CDR2 FQDESV (reference sequence). The CDR3 consists of 15 residues. In DNA form, the CDR3 reads TGTGCCAGCAGCTTAGCTGGAGGAACAAGAAACACCATATATTTT. As protein: CASSLAGGTRNTIYF. Supplemented by reference TRBV11-1 and TRBJ1-3, the full variable domain reads EAEVAQSPRYKITEKSQAVAFWCDPISGHATLYWYRQILGQGPELLVQFQDESVVDDSQLPKDRFSAERLKGVDSTLKIQPAELGDSAMYLCASSLAGGTRNTIYFGEGSWLTVV.

This chain links TRBV5-1 with TRBJ2-5; D remains unclear. Germline lookup yields CDR1 SGHRS and CDR2 YFSETQ. V shed 0 bases and J shed 5 bases, with 11 bases lying between them. The CDR3 is 14 amino acids. The CDR3 DNA reads as TGCGCCAGCAGCTTGGAATCGACTCTTGAGACCCAGTACTTC. It is translated as CASSLESTLETQYF.

This chain joins TRBV29-1 and TRBJ2-5; 7 nucleotides align to TRBD2. Germline CDR1 SQVTM, CDR2 ANQGSEA. The CDR3 has 15 residues. The V and J ends lost 4 bases and 3 bases, in that order; junction bases with no gene match: 11. In nucleotides, the CDR3 is TGCAGCGTTGTGGGAGGGTACCGGGAAAAAGAGACCCAGTACTTC. It codes for CSVVGGYREKETQYF.

The table lists this clone with a few counts. V gene TRBV4-1 combines with J gene TRBJ1-2; D may be TRBD1 (5 bases). CDR3 length: 16 amino acids. Germline V gene lookup returns CDR1 MGHRA and CDR2 YSYEKL. V lost 7 bases and J 2 bases, leaving 20 bases between the germline ends. CDR3 bases: TGCGCCAGCACCCAGGAAGGCTTGACAGCCAACTATGGCTACACCTTC. This translates into CASTQEGLTANYGYTF.

V and J are TRBV18 and TRBJ2-1; 7 bases map to TRBD1. The CDR3 contains 16 residues. With V trimmed by 2 bases and J by 7 bases, 11 bases remained unmatched. CDR1 is KGHSH, CDR2 LQKENI, per germline. Here the CDR3 reads CASSPNDREVFNEQFF. The CDR3 nucleotides read TGTGCCAGCTCACCAAATGACAGGGAAGTTTTTAATGAGCAGTTCTTC.

The V and J genes are TRBV19 and TRBJ1-4; the D gene is possibly TRBD1 (5 bases). Germline V gene sequence: CDR1 LNHDA, CDR2 SQIVND (reference sequence). The CDR3 covers 16 residues. The V and J ends lost 4 bases and 4 bases respectively, with 16 bases between them. The CDR3 is CASSRVPGTINEKLFF. CDR3 sequence (DNA): TGTGCCAGTAGTAGGGTCCCAGGGACTATTAATGAAAAACTGTTTTTT.

In this sample, this clone turned up once. This chain uses TRBV12-1 with TRBJ1-5. TRBV12-1 is given as a pseudogene. The CDR3 consists of 20 residues. Here the CDR3 reads CASSFVTEISGGCSNQPQHF. In DNA form, the CDR3 reads TGTGCCAGCAGCTTTGTGACAGAAATTAGCGGGGGTTGTAGCAATCAGCCCCAGCATTTT.

The chain recombines TRBV30 with TRBJ1-6; D is possibly TRBD1 (5 bases). CDR1 is GTSNPN and CDR2 is SVGIG in the germline V gene (reference sequence). This CDR3 spans 15 amino acids. Trimming cost V 0 bases and J 3 bases, with 9 bases left between them. CDR3 bases: TGTGCCTGGAGTGTACAGGCGGACTATAATTCACCCCTCCACTTT. Encoded protein: CAWSVQADYNSPLHF.

Remarks on this clone: This CDR3 is also generated by other DNA sequences in the sample. The chain has TRBV14 and TRBJ1-6; the D gene is possibly TRBD1 (5 bases). Per the germline V gene, CDR1 is SGHDN and CDR2 is FVKESK. V lost 8 bases, J lost 7 bases, and 12 bases lay in between. The length of the CDR3 is 13 residues. CDR3 DNA: TGTGCCAGCGCTGGGCAGGGAAATTCACCCCTCCACTTT. This gives the protein CASAGQGNSPLHF.

The V call is TRBV19, the J call TRBJ1-3; D is undetermined. This CDR3 is 13 amino acids long. Trimming removed 5 bases from V and 1 base from J, with 6 bases in between. CDR1 is LNHDA, CDR2 SQIVND, per germline (reference sequence). CDR3 sequence (DNA): TGTGCCAGTAGTGTACAGTCTGGAAACACCATATATTTT. This translates into CASSVQSGNTIYF.

The rearrangement joins TRBV10-3 to TRBJ1-5, with D possibly TRBD1 on 6 matching bases. Germline V CDR1 and CDR2: ENHRY, SYGVKD. The CDR3 has 15 residues. V shed 4 bases and J shed 5 bases, with 15 bases lying between them. The CDR3: CAISGKTGPDQPQHF. CDR3 DNA sequence: TGTGCCATCAGTGGGAAGACAGGTCCCGATCAGCCCCAGCATTTT.

This clone has only one observation. Compared with germline, one end of the junction differs, possibly owing to a read error. The DNA for the CDR3 is TGTTCCAGCAGCTTAGCGCCTAGCGGGGGGGCCGGCAATGAGCAGTTCTTC. Translating it yields CSSSLAPSGGAGNEQFF. The chain is built from TRBV7-9 and TRBJ2-1, with 12 bases that match TRBD2. There are 17 residues in the CDR3. Germline CDR1 SEHNR, CDR2 FQNEAQ (reference sequence).

The rearrangement joins TRBV4-1 to TRBJ2-5; TRBD1 matches 7 bases. Trimming removed 4 bases from V and 11 bases from J; junction bases left unmatched: 13. Looked up from germline, CDR1 is MGHRA and CDR2 is YSYEKL. The CDR3 extends over 14 amino acids. CDR3 in DNA: TGCGCCAGCAGCCCCGCCGGGACAGCACGAGAGCAGTACTTC. Encoded protein: CASSPAGTAREQYF.